These 12 T cell receptor beta chains were sequenced from one sample in a study of Graves' ophthalmopathy and Graves' hyperthyroidism. Amplified material comprised TCR beta CDR3 regions derived from RNA transcripts. HTBI-primed first-round RT-PCR preceded second-round multiplex PCR. From the multiplex PCR reads, TCRdb called clonotypes with MiXCR, one entry per CDR3 protein. The sample holds approximately 330,000 distinct CDR3 sequences, 15% to 20% seen once. Sequences were obtained from peripheral blood. Source of these receptors: an adult man with Graves' ophthalmopathy.

The genes are TRBV12-3 or TRBV12-4 and TRBJ1-1; no clear D. The CDR3 sequence is 14 residues long. V was shortened by 5 bases and J by 2 bases, with 12 bases between the two germline ends. The CDR3 sequence is CASSKPAGNTEAFF. CDR3 bases: TGTGCCAGCAGTAAACCGGCAGGTAACACTGAAGCTTTCTTT.

This clonotype has at least ten counts. The chain joins TRBV11-3 to TRBJ2-2; D is perhaps TRBD2 (6 bases). CDR3 length equals 13 residues. Trimming removed 1 base at V and 7 bases at J, with 7 bases between. Germline V gene sequence: CDR1 SGHNT, CDR2 YENEEA. CDR3 nucleotide sequence: TGTGCCAGCAGCTTAGTCGGGAGCGGGGAGCTGTTTTTT. This codes for CASSLVGSGELFF.

This clonotype was detected many times. This chain connects TRBV7-2 to TRBJ2-7; the D is unclear. CDR3 length: 13 residues. Germline values: CDR1 SGHTA, CDR2 FQGNSA. The V end was cut by 5 bases, the J end by 4 bases, with 12 bases between. The CDR3 nucleotides read TGTGCCAGCAGCCACGGGTCAAATTACGAGCAGTACTTC. It codes for CASSHGSNYEQYF.

This clonotype occurred many times. The chain uses TRBV10-3 and TRBJ1-2; 8 nucleotides line up with TRBD1. After removal of 6 bases from V and 6 bases from J, the junction contained 9 bases not matched to a gene. The CDR3 consists of 14 residues. Germline lookup yields CDR1 ENHRY and CDR2 SYGVKD. The CDR3 coding sequence is TGTGCCATCAGCCTAGGACAGGGTGACCATGGCTACACCTTC. This sequence encodes CAISLGQGDHGYTF.

This clonotype was observed at least ten times. The rearrangement joins TRBV6-2 or TRBV6-3 to TRBJ2-5, with D unclear. The CDR3 is 13 amino acids. Per germline, CDR1 MNHEY and CDR2 SVGEGT. The ends were cut back, 3 bases at V and 5 bases at J, with 10 bases in the middle. The CDR3 bases are TGTGCCAGCAGTTATGGGGAAATGGAGACCCAGTACTTC. Its protein product is CASSYGEMETQYF.

There are a few counts of this clonotype. The J gene is TRBJ1-2, the V gene TRBV18; D remains unclear. The CDR3 length is 15 residues. V lost 3 bases and J lost 0, with 11 bases in between. From germline, CDR1 is KGHSH and CDR2 LQKENI. CDR3 bases: TGTGCCAGCTCACCGGGAGCAGAAGCTAACTATGGCTACACCTTC. It codes for CASSPGAEANYGYTF.

This clonotype was seen repeatedly, ten times or more. The gene calls are TRBV30 and TRBJ2-5, with 11 bases that match TRBD2. There are 16 residues in the CDR3. Germline CDR1 and CDR2: GTSNPN and SVGIG (reference sequence). Trimming at V came to 0 bases and at J to 5 bases, leaving 8 bases not matched to a gene. CDR3 in amino acids: CAWSVSLAGGRETQYF. CDR3 in DNA: TGTGCCTGGAGTGTATCGCTAGCGGGGGGTCGGGAGACCCAGTACTTC.

This chain uses TRBV12-3 or TRBV12-4 with TRBJ1-6, with D unresolved. Trimming pared 5 bases from V and 9 bases from J, leaving 8 bases between. The CDR3 has 12 amino acids. The CDR3 region is CASSPPFSPLHF. CDR3 in DNA: TGTGCCAGCAGTCCGCCTTTTTCACCCCTCCACTTT.

This clonotype came up many times. This chain links TRBV9 with TRBJ2-2; D gene unclear. V lost 1 base, J lost 2 bases, and 9 bases lay in between. This CDR3 comprises 15 residues. Germline assignment: CDR1 SGDLS and CDR2 YYNGEE. The CDR3 DNA sequence: TGTGCCAGCAGCGTAAGAGGACCAAACACCGGGGAGCTGTTTTTT. This gives the protein CASSVRGPNTGELFF.

This clonotype was seen at least ten times. This rearrangement joins TRBV12-3 or TRBV12-4 to TRBJ2-5; weak D call: TRBD1 (5 bases). V was trimmed by 1 base and J by 5 bases, leaving 14 bases between them. This CDR3 has 15 amino acids. CDR3 bases: TGTGCCAGCAGTTTAGGCAGGGTCCTTCGGGAGACCCAGTACTTC. Translated, it gives CASSLGRVLRETQYF.

This clonotype was detected a few times. V is TRBV6-2 or TRBV6-3 and J is TRBJ2-7; no clear D. The CDR3 is made up of 14 amino acids. CDR1 and CDR2 (germline): MNHEY, SVGEGT. V was shortened by 5 bases and J by 0 bases, with 11 bases between the two germline ends. CDR3 in amino acids: CASSAVTFSYEQYF. The CDR3, as DNA: TGTGCCAGCAGTGCGGTTACCTTCTCCTACGAGCAGTACTTC.

The chain carries TRBV28 and TRBJ1-1; TRBD1 matches 10 bases. Germline CDR1 MDHEN, CDR2 SYDVKM. Trimming took 7 bases from V and 1 from J; bases not matched to a gene: 6. The CDR3 sequence is 15 residues long. This chain's CDR3 is CASTGQGVTNTEAFF. CDR3 nucleotides: TGTGCCAGCACCGGACAGGGGGTGACGAACACTGAAGCTTTCTTT.